Listed here is a single T cell receptor (beta chain). This specimen belongs to a study of blood T cell repertoires in COVID-19. Study summary: Acute-phase and convalescent COVID-19 samples originated in the United States, Italy and Spain.

Deletions cut 4 bases from V and 2 bases from J, with 13 bases between. CDR3 size: 14 residues. Germline CDR1 and CDR2: SGHRS and YFSETQ. TCRdb keeps only in-frame clones here, not all; method: immunoSEQ multiplex PCR. The sample includes 300,000 or so clones, around nine tenths of them seen just once. V and J are TRBV5-1 and TRBJ2-7, with D perhaps TRBD2 (7 bases). The source is a man in his sixties or seventies with acute or convalescent COVID-19. Specimen: peripheral blood. The DNA of the CDR3 is TGCGCCAGCAGCGGGGGAGGGGACACCTACGAGCAGTACTTC. It is translated as CASSGGGDTYEQYF.